This is a list of T cell receptor beta chains from one sample in a study of blood T cells in healthy people across ages. TCRdb called the 5' RACE reads again in MiXCR, with one record for every CDR3 protein. Among some 1.5 million distinct CDR3 sequences listed, roughly 30% were seen once. Material for sequencing was blood. The receptors originated from a woman in her twenties or thirties in good health. The CDR3 runs from the conserved cysteine through the conserved F or W. Each record gives: clone size, V gene, D gene, J gene, CDR3 protein, CDR3 DNA. D genes are given only for firm matches. Clone sizes are given selectively: once, few, many, or a class where the clone is expanded.

-	TRBV9	TRBD1	TRBJ2-7	CASSVGDRVAYEQYF	TGTGCCAGCAGCGTAGGGGACAGGGTCGCCTACGAGCAGTACTTC
-	TRBV7-8	-	TRBJ2-2	CASSQGGNTGERFF	TGTGCCAGCAGCCAAGGCGGAAACACCGGGGAGCGGTTTTTT
few	TRBV7-9	-	TRBJ2-1	CASSLGTPLKLGLEQFF	TGTGCCAGCAGCTTAGGGACTCCACTCAAGCTTGGTCTTGAGCAGTTCTTC
few	TRBV7-9	-	TRBJ1-1	CASSPATYTEAFF	TGTGCCAGCAGCCCCGCAACGTACACTGAAGCTTTCTTT
-	TRBV5-1	TRBD2	TRBJ2-3	CASSSDYGGATDAQYF	TGCGCCAGCAGTTCCGACTACGGGGGGGCGACAGATGCGCAGTATTTT
-	TRBV27	TRBD1	TRBJ2-7	CASSLVGTGECEQYF	TGTGCCAGCAGTTTAGTGGGTACAGGGGAATGCGAGCAGTACTTC
-	TRBV28	-	TRBJ1-2	CASSSRSTMYGYTF	TGTGCCAGCAGTTCCAGGTCGACGATGTATGGCTACACCTTC
once	TRBV30	TRBD1	TRBJ1-6	CAWRGPGQGPNSPLHF	TGTGCCTGGAGGGGACCGGGACAGGGCCCTAATTCACCCCTCCACTTT
few	TRBV2	-	TRBJ2-1	CASSFRAVPSYNEQFF	TGTGCCAGCAGTTTTCGAGCCGTTCCTTCCTACAATGAGCAGTTCTTC
-	TRBV20-1	TRBD2	TRBJ2-1	CSAVIKRGVYNEQFF	TGCAGTGCTGTCATAAAGCGGGGGGTTTACAATGAGCAGTTCTTC
few	TRBV27	-	TRBJ2-7	CASSLSPSIEQYF	TGTGCCAGCAGTTTATCGCCCTCGATCGAGCAGTACTTC
-	TRBV12-3/TRBV12-4	TRBD1	TRBJ1-1	CASSLQGRPEAFF	TGTGCCAGCAGCCTACAGGGGAGACCTGAAGCTTTCTTT
-	TRBV20-1	-	TRBJ1-1	CSARKAMNTEAFF	TGCAGTGCTAGGAAGGCAATGAACACCGAAGCTTTCTTT
-	TRBV12-1	-	TRBJ2-3	CASSGISAGVGTDTQYF	TGTGCCAGCAGCGGGATCTCAGCGGGAGTGGGAACAGATACGCAGTATTTT
-	TRBV20-1	-	TRBJ2-1	CSAPRRWGASEPEQFF	TGCAGTGCTCCGCGTAGATGGGGTGCTAGCGAGCCTGAGCAGTTCTTC
-	TRBV5-1	-	TRBJ2-6	CASSWGSGANALTF	TGCGCCAGCAGCTGGGGATCTGGGGCCAACGCCCTGACTTTC
-	TRBV10-3	TRBD2	TRBJ2-3	CAISRLAGEADMQYF	TGTGCCATCAGCCGACTAGCGGGAGAGGCAGATATGCAGTATTTT
-	TRBV6-6	-	TRBJ2-1	CASRKNRDLGNEQFF	TGTGCTAGCAGGAAAAACCGGGACCTCGGGAATGAGCAGTTCTTC
many	TRBV6-6	TRBD1	TRBJ2-3	CASSSRQGTGTDTQYF	TGTGCCAGCAGTTCACGACAGGGAACAGGCACAGATACGCAGTATTTT
-	TRBV20-1	TRBD1	TRBJ1-2	CSARDRRQGYGYTF	TGCAGTGCTAGAGATCGAAGACAGGGCTATGGCTACACCTTC
-	TRBV6-5	-	TRBJ1-5	CASSYSNPGATNQPQHF	TGTGCCAGCAGTTACTCGAATCCAGGGGCTACGAATCAGCCCCAGCATTTT
many	TRBV10-1	-	TRBJ2-3	CASGDSTDTQYF	TGCGCCAGCGGGGACAGCACAGATACGCAGTATTTT
many	TRBV12-3/TRBV12-4	TRBD2	TRBJ2-1	CASSFRAGDNEQFF	TGTGCCAGCAGTTTTCGCGCGGGGGACAATGAGCAGTTCTTC
few	TRBV12-3/TRBV12-4	TRBD1	TRBJ2-3	CASSFGTGRGTQYF	TGTGCCAGCAGTTTTGGGACAGGGAGGGGTACGCAGTATTTT
many	TRBV6-2/TRBV6-3	-	TRBJ2-7	CASGSGEQYF	TGTGCCAGCGGGTCGGGGGAGCAGTACTTC
-	TRBV7-3	-	TRBJ2-5	CASSLNNGGETQYF	TGTGCCAGCAGCTTAAATAACGGGGGAGAGACCCAGTACTTC
many	TRBV24-1	-	TRBJ2-2	CATSGPGQGMTGELFF	TGTGCCACCAGTGGGCCCGGTCAGGGGATGACCGGGGAGCTGTTTTTT
few	TRBV29-1	TRBD1	TRBJ2-3	CSVAQGLTSDTQYF	TGCAGCGTTGCACAGGGGCTGACCTCAGATACGCAGTATTTT
few	TRBV7-2	-	TRBJ2-1	CASSLAPSGNEQFF	TGTGCCAGCAGCTTAGCGCCATCGGGGAATGAGCAGTTCTTC
-	TRBV20-1	-	TRBJ2-5	CSARDPGNQETQYF	TGCAGTGCTAGAGACCCGGGAAATCAAGAGACCCAGTACTTC
-	TRBV30	-	TRBJ1-2	CAWSAGTGNYGYTF	TGTGCCTGGAGTGCAGGGACGGGCAACTATGGCTACACCTTC
-	TRBV5-1	TRBD2	TRBJ2-1	CASSFGTSGGRNNEQFF	TGCGCCAGCAGCTTCGGGACTAGCGGGGGCCGAAACAATGAGCAGTTCTTC
-	TRBV5-1	-	TRBJ1-2	CASSPDGYYGNTF	TGCGCCAGCAGCCCGGACGGGTACTATGGCAACACCTTC
-	TRBV5-1	-	TRBJ1-2	CASSLDAANYGYTF	TGCGCCAGCAGCTTGGATGCAGCTAACTATGGCTACACCTTC
-	TRBV7-2	-	TRBJ2-1	CASSSGVGPNNEQFF	TGTGCCAGCAGCTCTGGGGTGGGGCCAAACAATGAGCAGTTCTTC
-	TRBV14	-	TRBJ2-5	CASSLARLGGETQYF	TGTGCCAGCAGCCTCGCGAGACTAGGGGGAGAGACCCAGTACTTC
few	TRBV11-2	TRBD1	TRBJ2-7	CASSVTGSVIYEQYF	TGTGCCAGCAGCGTGACAGGGTCGGTCATCTACGAGCAGTACTTC
few	TRBV20-1	TRBD2	TRBJ2-3	CSAYGTSGGSTDTQYF	TGCAGTGCGTACGGGACTAGCGGGGGGAGCACAGATACGCAGTATTTT
once	TRBV20-1	-	TRBJ1-1	CSARQGSGYTEAFF	TGCAGTGCTAGACAGGGGAGCGGTTACACTGAAGCTTTCTTT
-	TRBV4-1	-	TRBJ1-1	CASSPAGSLGKEAFF	TGCGCCAGCAGCCCCGCGGGTTCCCTTGGGAAGGAAGCTTTCTTT
-	TRBV15	TRBD1	TRBJ1-6	CATSISGDRGYSPLHF	TGTGCCACCAGCATTAGTGGGGACAGGGGGTATTCACCCCTCCACTTT
-	TRBV4-3	-	TRBJ1-1	CASSQEGGDEAFF	TGCGCCAGCAGCCAAGAAGGAGGGGATGAAGCTTTCTTT
few	TRBV6-5	-	TRBJ1-1	CASKGLNTEAFF	TGTGCCAGCAAAGGCTTGAACACTGAAGCTTTCTTT
few	TRBV7-2	-	TRBJ2-1	CASSLRLWGGQDEQFF	TGTGCCAGCAGCTTACGTCTGTGGGGGGGCCAGGATGAGCAGTTCTTC
few	TRBV7-9	TRBD2	TRBJ2-5	CASSGRLAAGDLETQYF	TGTGCCAGCAGCGGGAGGTTGGCAGCGGGAGATTTGGAGACCCAGTACTTC
many	TRBV12-3/TRBV12-4	-	TRBJ1-1	CASSFSQGEAFF	TGTGCCAGCAGTTTCTCGCAGGGCGAAGCTTTCTTT
many	TRBV5-1	TRBD1	TRBJ2-1	CASSLEAGGLYNEQFF	TGCGCCAGCAGCTTGGAGGCAGGGGGTCTCTACAATGAGCAGTTCTTC
many	TRBV20-1	-	TRBJ2-7	CSASSSGYSSYEQYF	TGCAGTGCTAGTTCCAGCGGGTATAGCTCCTACGAGCAGTACTTC
-	TRBV7-2	-	TRBJ2-4	CASSLVFDIQYF	TGTGCCAGCAGCTTAGTGTTTGACATTCAGTACTTC